This TCR beta chain emerged from a study of OX40 agonist ivuxolimab in advanced cancers. Study details: Ivuxolimab, which patients received intravenously every 2 weeks, was dosed at 0.01 to 10 mg/kg.

Study-wide findings and caveats: Low normalized clonal expansion also occurred in some nonresponding patients.

Any history of autoimmune disease or systemic immunosuppression disqualified patients. This CDR3 has 15 amino acids. Per the germline V gene, CDR1 is SGHTA and CDR2 is FQGTGA. V was pared by 2 bases and J by 4 bases, with 12 bases between. This table comes from immunoSEQ multiplex PCR, and its TCRdb copy is limited to in-frame clones, with some not included. The profile shows over 65,000 clones, roughly 82% of them singletons. A remark on this clone: Its antigen is as yet unknown.

This TCR came from an adult with an advanced solid tumor such as melanoma, head and neck, liver or kidney cancer. V is TRBV7-3 and J is TRBJ2-1; D uncertain. The specimen comprised CD4+ or CD8+ T cells sorted from blood, sampled in a trial of the OX40 agonist ivuxolimab. DNA of the CDR3: TGTGCCAGCAGCTTACAAGGTGGGCAATACAATGAGCAGTTCTTC. This encodes CASSLQGGQYNEQFF.